The rows below give T cell receptor beta chains drawn from one sample of a study of T-cell reconstitution after alpha-beta-depleted transplantation in children. Each CDR3 protein is one row after TCRdb ran MiXCR on the PCR reads. The sample yields a few hundred thousand distinct CDR3 sequences, 10% seen once. The starting material was PBMCs, obtained before TCRalphabeta/CD19-depleted stem cell transplant. Every receptor here comes from a boy in the first two years of life with acute myeloid leukemia, due to receive a stem cell transplant. The CDR3 runs from the conserved cysteine through the conserved F or W. D genes are given only for firm matches. Not all rows give a size; the values are once, few, many and, for expanded clones, a class.

many	TRBV10-3	TRBJ2-7	-	TGTGCCATCAGTGACGGCAGGGGCTACGAGCAGTACTTC	CAISDGRGYEQYF
-	TRBV11-2	TRBJ2-1	-	TGTGCCCAGTTGGAGACGTTGAAGAATGAGCAGTTCTTC	CAQLETLKNEQFF
-	TRBV18	TRBJ2-4	-	TGTGCCAGCTCGATAGAACAAACCTCCCTAGCCAAAAACATTCAGTACTTC	CASSIEQTSLAKNIQYF
many	TRBV6-1	TRBJ1-4	-	TGTGCCAGCAGTGAGCCCGAGGTGGGAAAACTGTTTTTT	CASSEPEVGKLFF
-	TRBV7-8	TRBJ2-3	TRBD2	TGTGCCAGCAGCTCCATAGCGGGCCCTTGGAGAGATACGCAGTATTTT	CASSSIAGPWRDTQYF
-	TRBV12-3/TRBV12-4	TRBJ2-2	TRBD1	TGTGCCAGCATCACGACAGGGGACACCGGGGAGCTGTTTTTT	CASITTGDTGELFF
-	TRBV2	TRBJ2-3	-	TGTGCCAGCGAGACGGGCCCCAGCACAGATACGCAGTATTTT	CASETGPSTDTQYF
-	TRBV7-2	TRBJ2-7	TRBD2	TGTGCCAGCAGCCGACTAGCGCCAAATTACGAGCAGTACTTC	CASSRLAPNYEQYF
many	TRBV28	TRBJ2-2	-	TGTGCCAGCAGTTCCCCCCTCCCGGGGGCGAACACCGGGGAGCTGTTTTTT	CASSSPLPGANTGELFF
many	TRBV5-1	TRBJ2-5	-	TGCGCCAGCAGCTTATTGCTGGACGTGGATGAGACCCAGTACTTC	CASSLLLDVDETQYF
many	TRBV20-1	TRBJ2-6	-	TGCAGTGCAAGACAGGATCCTGGGGCCAACGTCCTGACTTTC	CSARQDPGANVLTF
many	TRBV12-3/TRBV12-4	TRBJ2-2	TRBD1	TGTGCCAGCAGCCTTGGACAGGGGTCCAACACCGGGGAGCTGTTTTTT	CASSLGQGSNTGELFF
many	TRBV28	TRBJ2-7	-	TGTGCCAGCAGTTTTAGTACAGCGTCCTACGAGCAGTACTTC	CASSFSTASYEQYF
many	TRBV20-1	TRBJ1-1	-	TGCAGTGCCGGCGGGGCGAGGGCTTTCTTT	CSAGGARAFF
many	TRBV4-2	TRBJ2-7	-	TGTGCCAGCAGCCAGCAAGGGGCTTCGGGCAGTTCCTACGAGCAGTACTTC	CASSQQGASGSSYEQYF
many	TRBV28	TRBJ2-4	-	TGTGCCAGCACAACGGGGCCTGGGGCCAAAAACATTCAGTACTTC	CASTTGPGAKNIQYF
-	TRBV29-1	TRBJ2-1	-	TGCAGCGTTGAGGGGTTTTATAATGAGCAGTTCTTC	CSVEGFYNEQFF
-	TRBV6-5	TRBJ2-1	TRBD2	TGTGCCAGCAGTTATAAACTAGCGGGGTACAATGAGCAGTTCTTC	CASSYKLAGYNEQFF
-	TRBV7-9	TRBJ1-5	-	TGTGCCAGCAGCTCGGACAGTCAGCCCCAGCATTTT	CASSSDSQPQHF
-	TRBV19	TRBJ2-5	-	TGTGCCAGTAGTATAGGGTTGGAGACCCAGTACTTC	CASSIGLETQYF
few	TRBV4-2	TRBJ2-7	-	TGTGCCAGCAGCCAAGATGAAACGAGGGAGCAGTACTTC	CASSQDETREQYF
-	TRBV5-1	TRBJ2-7	TRBD1	TGCGCCAGCAAGGGTCGAGGGACAGGTAGTTCCTACAAGCAGTACTTC	CASKGRGTGSSYKQYF
-	TRBV11-3	TRBJ2-1	TRBD1	TGTGCCAGGGGACAGGGGGCCCCCAATGAGCAGTTCTTC	CARGQGAPNEQFF
many	TRBV5-1	TRBJ1-1	TRBD1	TGCGCCAGCAGCGCAAGGACAGGGGGCGTGGACACTGAAGCTTTCTTT	CASSARTGGVDTEAFF
many	TRBV5-1	TRBJ2-3	-	TGCGCCAGCAGCCCAGCGGTCACAGATACGCAGTATTTT	CASSPAVTDTQYF
few	TRBV27	TRBJ2-7	-	TGTGCCAGCAGTCCCTCCTGGACCCTCCGCTACGAGCAGTACTTC	CASSPSWTLRYEQYF
few	TRBV27	TRBJ2-2	-	TGTGCCAGCAGTCCCTACTCTAACAGGGCCGGGGAGCTGTTTTTT	CASSPYSNRAGELFF
-	TRBV15	TRBJ1-2	TRBD1	TGTGCCACCAGCAGAAAGGACAGGGGCAATGGCTACACCTTC	CATSRKDRGNGYTF
many	TRBV20-1	TRBJ2-6	TRBD2	TGCAGTGCTAGATGGACTAGCGGGACCTTCTCTGGGGCCAACGTCCTGACTTTC	CSARWTSGTFSGANVLTF
many	TRBV28	TRBJ2-3	-	TGTGCCAGCAGTTTATGGGGCACAGATACGCAGTATTTT	CASSLWGTDTQYF
-	TRBV5-1	TRBJ2-1	TRBD2	TGCGCCAGCAGCTTGCTAGCGGGGGGGCAAGGTGAGCAGTTCTTC	CASSLLAGGQGEQFF
many	TRBV19	TRBJ2-3	-	TGTGCCAGTAGCCGGGGCAGGAGCACAGATACGCAGTATTTT	CASSRGRSTDTQYF
many	TRBV20-1	TRBJ2-2	TRBD2	TGCAGTGCTAGAGAGGAGGGCGCGGGAGGGTACACCGGGGAGCTGTTTTTT	CSAREEGAGGYTGELFF
-	TRBV4-3	TRBJ1-1	-	TGCGCCAGCAGCCAAGGAAAACAGTGGAACACTGAAGCTTTCTTT	CASSQGKQWNTEAFF
few	TRBV12-3/TRBV12-4	TRBJ2-3	-	TGTGCCAGCAAGAGCAGGGAAAACACAGATACGCAGTATTTT	CASKSRENTDTQYF
many	TRBV5-4	TRBJ2-1	TRBD2	TGTGCCAGCAGTTCCGGGACTAGCGGGAGGGCCTCCTACAATGAGCAGTTCTTC	CASSSGTSGRASYNEQFF
few	TRBV3-1	TRBJ2-3	TRBD2	TGTGCCAGCAGCCCCCGGGACTACAGTTCGCACACAGATACGCAGTATTTT	CASSPRDYSSHTDTQYF
many	TRBV28	TRBJ2-2	-	TGTGCCAGCAGTTTTCGGGTCGGAGGGGAGCTGTTTTTT	CASSFRVGGELFF
many	TRBV29-1	TRBJ1-2	-	TGCAGCGTCGTTTCCGCTAACTATGGCTACACCTTC	CSVVSANYGYTF
many	TRBV18	TRBJ2-3	-	TGTGCCAGCTCAACCAGCTACCACACAGATACGCAGTATTTT	CASSTSYHTDTQYF